The 10 T cell receptor beta chains presented below share a single source sample, sequenced in a study of T-cell reconstitution after alpha-beta-depleted transplantation in children. Unique molecular identifiers featured in how the TCRbeta library was prepared. One entry per CDR3 protein results from TCRdb running MiXCR on the PCR reads. The data contain more than 200,000 distinct CDR3 sequences, 9.7% of them singletons. Source: PBMCs from the stem cell graft donor, taken from the stem cell graft. The receptor source for this set is a human donor who donated a stem cell graft to a child with SCID.

This clonotype appeared many times. The chain recombines TRBV6-1 with TRBJ2-3; TRBD2 aligns across 14 bases. Trimming took 7 bases from V and 5 from J; bases not matched to a gene: 8. The germline CDR1 and CDR2 sequences are MNHNS and SASEGT. This CDR3 contains 16 residues. The CDR3 bases are TGTGCCAGCACTCCCAGGACTAGCGGGGGGCTAGATACGCAGTATTTT. Encoded protein: CASTPRTSGGLDTQYF.

This clonotype was seen repeatedly, ten times or more. CDR3 sequence: CASSSVAPDTQYF. The CDR3 coding sequence is TGTGCCAGCAGTTCAGTCGCCCCAGATACGCAGTATTTT. The chain links TRBV6-6 to TRBJ2-3; D is ambiguous. Germline CDR1 and CDR2: MNHNY and SVGAGI (reference sequence). CDR3 length: 13 residues. The ends were cut back, 4 bases at V and 4 bases at J, with 9 bases in the middle.

This clonotype was found a few times. V gene TRBV7-8 combines with J gene TRBJ2-3, with D maybe TRBD2 (7 bases). The CDR3 has 14 amino acids. CDR1 and CDR2 (germline): SGHVS, FQNEAQ. The germline V and J ends were trimmed by 1 base and 8 bases, with 13 bases remaining between them. CDR3 region: CASSLVVGGPTQYF. DNA of the CDR3: TGTGCCAGCAGCTTAGTAGTGGGGGGGCCTACGCAGTATTTT.

This clonotype has ten or more counts. The chain carries TRBV12-3 or TRBV12-4 and TRBJ2-5; D not resolved. V dropped 5 bases and J dropped 2 bases, with 15 bases sitting between them. CDR3 length: 15 residues. CDR3 DNA: TGTGCCAGCAGTCAATGGGAAGCAGATCAAGAGACCCAGTACTTC. Its protein product is CASSQWEADQETQYF.

This clonotype was observed a handful of times. Mismatch with germline at one junction end may stem from a read error. The CDR3 is CCARPRGRSDHLQETQYF. The CDR3 DNA reads as TGCTGTGCTAGACCCCGTGGACGCTCCGACCACCTCCAAGAGACCCAGTACTTC. The chain recombines TRBV20-1 with TRBJ2-5; D is unresolved. The CDR3 is 18 amino acids. Germline V gives CDR1 DFQATT, CDR2 SNEGSKA (reference sequence).

This clonotype was counted only a few times. The chain has TRBV20-1 and TRBJ1-5; no firm D call. CDR3 length: 15 amino acids. Germline V gene data show CDR1 as DFQATT and CDR2 as SNEGSKA (reference sequence). V shed 2 bases and J shed 0 bases, with 11 bases lying between them. The CDR3 reads CSARLMGNSNQPQHF. The CDR3 nucleotides read TGCAGTGCTAGACTTATGGGAAATAGCAATCAGCCCCAGCATTTT.

This clonotype was picked up many times. The chain recombines TRBV4-1 with TRBJ2-1; TRBD2 agrees at 10 bases. The CDR3 has 20 amino acids. Trimming removed 5 bases from V and 1 base from J; junction bases left unmatched: 17. Germline V gene sequence: CDR1 MGHRA, CDR2 YSYEKL. The DNA of the CDR3 is TGCGCCAGCAGCGGGCTTGGACTAGCGGAAACTAAACGTTCCTACAATGAGCAGTTCTTC. The encoded protein is CASSGLGLAETKRSYNEQFF.

At least ten counts were recorded for this clonotype. V is TRBV12-3 or TRBV12-4 and J is TRBJ2-5; no clear D. Trimming cost V 3 bases and J 0 bases, with 14 bases left between them. The CDR3 runs 16 residues. The CDR3 nucleotides are TGTGCCAGCAGTTTCCCCCGCTCCGCCTACCAAGAGACCCAGTACTTC. Translated: CASSFPRSAYQETQYF.

In its sample, this clonotype was seen many times. The chain links TRBV7-9 to TRBJ2-5; D not certain. Germline V lookup: CDR1 SEHNR, CDR2 FQNEAQ (reference sequence). This CDR3 has 12 amino acids. The V gene lost 3 bases and the J gene lost 9 bases, with 11 bases spanning the gap. The CDR3 nucleotides are TGTGCCAGCAGCTTCGGTGAAGGGCCCCAGTACTTC. It yields the protein CASSFGEGPQYF. The whole variable domain, remainder taken from reference TRBV7-9 and TRBJ2-5, is DTGVSQNPRHKITKRGQNVTFRCDPISEHNRLYWYRQTLGQGPEFLTYFQNEAQLEKSRLLSDRFSAERPKGSFSTLEIQRTEQGDSAMYLCASSFGEGPQYFGPGTRLLVL.

The table lists this clonotype with many counts. The chain joins TRBV20-1 to TRBJ2-7; D remains unclear. The CDR3 has 12 residues. V shed 1 base and J shed 1 base, with 5 bases lying between them. Germline CDR1 reads DFQATT; CDR2 reads SNEGSKA (reference sequence). CDR3 in amino acids: CSARAYSYEQYF. The DNA of the CDR3 is TGCAGTGCTAGAGCATATTCCTACGAGCAGTACTTC.